These T cell receptor beta chains were read from a single sample in a study of shared clonotypes between healthy human individuals. Profiling relied on immunoSEQ multiplex PCR, and the TCRdb table lists in-frame clones only, not all of them. The repertoire holds 2 million to 2.5 million clones, roughly 95% seen once, with more than 0.1% in the top ten. The material sequenced was naive CD4+ T cells sorted from blood. These receptors originate from a man younger than 30 in good health. Each CDR3 is given with its conserved first and last residue.

CDR3: CASSQPISGAAKNIQYF
J: TRBJ2-4
V: TRBV4-1

CDR3: CASSAGGHSNTEAFF
J: TRBJ1-1
V: TRBV9

CDR3: CASSPRSREQYF
J: TRBJ2-7
V: TRBV7-2

CDR3: CASSQTLTGTRYQETQYF
J: TRBJ2-5
V: TRBV4-3

CDR3: CASSPGNGNTEAFF
J: TRBJ1-1
V: TRBV5-1

CDR3: CASSEWGDFTYGGYTF
J: TRBJ1-2
V: TRBV2

CDR3: CASRDSMNTEAFF
J: TRBJ1-1
V: TRBV6-5

CDR3: CASSLGDRWTYSHQPQHF
J: TRBJ1-5
V: TRBV5-8

CDR3: CASTEGSGPLYGYTF
J: TRBJ1-2
V: TRBV6-1

CDR3: CAISAGQGESPLHF
J: TRBJ1-6
V: TRBV10-3

CDR3: CASSQEGGGANLPRF
J: TRBJ1-1
V: TRBV4-1

CDR3: CASSEQASSYEQYF
J: TRBJ2-7
V: TRBV19

CDR3: CASSYLGDEQYF
J: TRBJ2-7
V: TRBV6-6

CDR3: CATSRDVKANTEAFF
J: TRBJ1-1
V: TRBV15

CDR3: CASSFSGTENSPLHF
J: TRBJ1-6
V: TRBV6-6

CDR3: CASSVDRDLGLNEAFF
J: TRBJ1-1
V: TRBV9

CDR3: CASSPAGTGWFF
J: TRBJ2-1
V: TRBV11-2

CDR3: CASSISQGIYGELFF
J: TRBJ2-2
V: TRBV19

CDR3: CASSQEDRRPETQYF
J: TRBJ2-5
V: TRBV4-1

CDR3: CASSLSSGGYTF
J: TRBJ1-2
V: TRBV28

CDR3: CASRGLAVETDTQYF
J: TRBJ2-3
V: TRBV10-2

CDR3: CASSAQIARTGLSNQPQHF
J: TRBJ1-5
V: TRBV27

CDR3: CASRRTNTGELFF
J: TRBJ2-2
V: TRBV5-1

CDR3: CASSSRNYEGFGYTF
J: TRBJ1-2
V: TRBV6-5

CDR3: CASQSVPPNINEQYF
J: TRBJ2-7
V: TRBV6-1

CDR3: CSVDGGQNEKLFF
J: TRBJ1-4
V: TRBV29-1

CDR3: CASSFGMNNEQFF
J: TRBJ2-1
V: TRBV11-3

CDR3: CASSLGAAGWNEQFF
J: TRBJ2-1
V: TRBV7-2

CDR3: CASSLDQGYSYEQYF
J: TRBJ2-7
V: TRBV11-2

CDR3: CASRGAASGANVLTF
J: TRBJ2-6
V: TRBV2

CDR3: CASSQDGISGAFF
J: TRBJ1-1
V: TRBV4-3

CDR3: CASSSTLAGDLTDTQYF
J: TRBJ2-3
V: TRBV7-2

CDR3: CASSPRDLVVDTQYF
J: TRBJ2-3
V: TRBV7-2

CDR3: CASSLGDLSRAQYF
J: TRBJ2-5
V: TRBV18

CDR3: CASSQSGQGNEKLFF
J: TRBJ1-4
V: TRBV4-1

CDR3: CASSLRDRVGGYTF
J: TRBJ1-2
V: TRBV27

CDR3: CASTDRDNQPQHF
J: TRBJ1-5
V: TRBV6-6

CDR3: CATSLDRAQETQYF
J: TRBJ2-5
V: TRBV10-3

CDR3: CASSPRGAGVYEQYF
J: TRBJ2-7
V: TRBV28

CDR3: CASSRGLVNTEAFF
J: TRBJ1-1
V: TRBV5-6

CDR3: CAISVQEGNTEAFF
J: TRBJ1-1
V: TRBV10-3

CDR3: CASSATGTSGSYEQYF
J: TRBJ2-7
V: TRBV9

CDR3: CAWSPLGDRPQHF
J: TRBJ1-5
V: TRBV30

CDR3: CASSYWRESEQYF
J: TRBJ2-7
V: TRBV6-5

CDR3: CASSQDGPLGDGYTF
J: TRBJ1-2
V: TRBV4-2

CDR3: CASSLETGIRETQYF
J: TRBJ2-5
V: TRBV28

CDR3: CASSIGALASTDTQYF
J: TRBJ2-3
V: TRBV19

CDR3: CASSVGKGSTEAFF
J: TRBJ1-1
V: TRBV7-9

CDR3: CASSGTSGTPTYNEQFF
J: TRBJ2-1
V: TRBV25-1

CDR3: CASSLAVGANQPQHF
J: TRBJ1-5
V: TRBV7-8

CDR3: CASSQGTGANYGYTF
J: TRBJ1-2
V: TRBV18

CDR3: CASSPEANYGYTF
J: TRBJ1-2
V: TRBV7-2

CDR3: CASSLLGGAIYTEAFF
J: TRBJ1-1
V: TRBV5-1

CDR3: CASSPRTPYNEQFF
J: TRBJ2-1
V: TRBV6-1

CDR3: CASSLAAIYTEAFF
J: TRBJ1-1
V: TRBV7-9